These 26 T cell receptor beta chains were all obtained from the same sample, sequenced in a study of T cell responses to AZD1222 COVID-19 vaccine. Produced via immunoSEQ multiplex PCR; TCRdb's table is partial and in-frame only. The table has fewer than 150,000 clones, almost 95% seen once. This sample comprised peripheral blood, obtained 28 days after the second AZD1222 dose. The origin of the receptors is an adult who received the AZD1222 COVID-19 vaccine.

The gene calls are TRBV19 and TRBJ1-5; no firm D call. The ends were cut back, 5 bases at V and 0 bases at J, with 8 bases in the middle. The CDR3 contains 14 residues. Germline loops: CDR1 LNHDA, CDR2 SQIVND (reference sequence). CDR3 DNA sequence: TGTGCCAGTAGTTGGGGTTATAGCAATCAGCCCCAGCATTTT. This gives the protein CASSWGYSNQPQHF.

The chain recombines TRBV7-2 with TRBJ1-1; D is undetermined. Germline CDR1 is SGHTA and CDR2 is FQGNSA. This CDR3 region has 13 residues. Between the trimmed V and J ends, which lost 2 bases and 7 bases, there was a span of 11 bases. CDR3 in amino acids: CASSLRALREAFF. Written as DNA, the CDR3 is TGTGCCAGCAGCTTACGAGCCCTGCGTGAAGCTTTCTTT.

The chain combines TRBV5-6 with TRBJ1-5; the D gene is possibly TRBD1 (5 bases). Trimming took 3 bases from V and 4 from J, leaving 17 bases between them. Per the germline V gene, CDR1 is SGHDT and CDR2 is YYEEEE. The CDR3 has 16 residues. The CDR3 sequence is CASSSGGGRWNQPQHF. For the CDR3, the DNA is TGTGCCAGCAGCTCAGGTGGGGGGAGGTGGAATCAGCCCCAGCATTTT. The full variable domain, rest sourced from reference TRBV5-6 and TRBJ1-5, is DAGVTQSPTHLIKTRGQQVTLRCSPKSGHDTVSWYQQALGQGPQFIFQYYEEEERQRGNFPDRFSGHQFPNYSSELNVNALLLGDSALYLCASSSGGGRWNQPQHFGDGTRLSIL.

V gene TRBV7-6 combines with J gene TRBJ2-1; 12 positions agree with TRBD2. The germline gives CDR1 SGHVS, CDR2 FNYEAQ. There are 16 residues in the CDR3. J was trimmed by 5 bases and V by 5 bases; bases with no gene match: 7. CDR3 in amino acids: CASSPLAGGVNNEQFF. In nucleotides, the CDR3 is TGTGCCAGCAGCCCACTAGCGGGAGGAGTAAACAATGAGCAGTTCTTC.

This clone has just one count. DNA of the CDR3: TGTGCCAGCACCGTTATACAGGGTTGGGAAGGCTACACCTTC. This gives the protein CASTVIQGWEGYTF. The chain recombines TRBV5-6 with TRBJ1-2; a weak D match, TRBD1 (6 bases). This CDR3 is built from 14 residues. The ends were cut back, 6 bases at V and 8 bases at J, with 20 bases in the middle. The germline V gene has CDR1 SGHDT and CDR2 YYEEEE.

The chain combines TRBV7-2 with TRBJ1-4; D perhaps matches TRBD1 (5 bases). The germline V gene has CDR1 SGHTA and CDR2 FQGNSA. Trimming removed 5 bases at V and 12 bases at J, with 16 bases between. The CDR3 has 13 residues. CDR3 loop: CASSLQRGGELFF. DNA for the CDR3: TGTGCCAGCAGCCTTCAGAGAGGAGGGGAACTGTTTTTT. Supplemented by reference TRBV7-2 and TRBJ1-4, the full variable domain reads GAGVSQSPSNKVTEKGKDVELRCDPISGHTALYWYRQSLGQGLEFLIYFQGNSAPDKSGLPSDRFSAERTGGSVSTLTIQRTQQEDSAVYLCASSLQRGGELFFGSGTQLSVL.

The chain links TRBV27 to TRBJ1-2, with TRBD1 as a possible D gene (5 bases). This CDR3 has 16 amino acids. The V gene's germline CDR1 is MNHEY and CDR2 SMNVEV (reference sequence). Trimming removed 2 bases at V and 1 base at J, with 14 bases between. CDR3 in amino acids: CASSLTGGDFNYGYTF. CDR3 sequence (DNA): TGTGCCAGCAGTTTAACGGGGGGGGATTTTAACTATGGCTACACCTTC.

This sequence joins TRBV6-4 and TRBJ2-7; 8 nucleotides agree with TRBD1. From germline, CDR1 is MRHNA and CDR2 SNTAGT. This CDR3 spans 15 amino acids. V was clipped by 5 bases and J by 2 bases; unmatched bases: 8. The CDR3: CASSLQQGEAYEQYF. As DNA, the CDR3 is TGTGCCAGCAGTCTTCAACAGGGGGAGGCCTACGAGCAGTACTTC.

This chain joins TRBV7-9 and TRBJ2-2; tentatively, D is TRBD1 (6 bases). Germline V gene sequence: CDR1 SEHNR, CDR2 FQNEAQ (reference sequence). The V end lost 4 bases, the J end lost 5 bases, and 14 bases lay between the germline ends. This CDR3 has 15 residues. CDR3 in amino acids: CASSSDRPWTGELFF. CDR3 nucleotides: TGTGCCAGCAGCTCAGACAGGCCGTGGACCGGGGAGCTGTTTTTT.

V usage is TRBV4-3 and J usage is TRBJ1-4; the D gene is possibly TRBD1 (6 bases). Germline CDR1 is LGHNA and CDR2 is YSLEER. Trimming stripped 1 base from V and 3 bases from J, with 24 bases between. This CDR3 spans 20 amino acids. CDR3 in amino acids: CASSQAPILGSGASNEKLFF. CDR3 bases: TGCGCCAGCAGCCAAGCGCCGATCCTGGGTTCGGGGGCGTCTAATGAAAAACTGTTTTTT.

The V gene is TRBV27, the J gene TRBJ1-5; no clear D. The CDR3 has 15 residues. Germline CDR1 MNHEY, CDR2 SMNVEV (reference sequence). Trimming removed 5 bases at V and 0 bases at J, with 11 bases between. As DNA, the CDR3 is TGTGCCAGCAGTCCAAGAGGGAGTAGCAATCAGCCCCAGCATTTT. Translation: CASSPRGSSNQPQHF.

The rearrangement uses TRBV18 and TRBJ1-5, with D uncertain. The CDR3 totals 14 residues. V gave up 3 bases and J gave up 0 bases, with 6 bases separating them. The germline V gene encodes CDR1 KGHSH and CDR2 LQKENI. The CDR3 loop reads CASSPQDSNQPQHF. The CDR3 DNA sequence: TGTGCCAGCTCACCTCAGGATAGCAATCAGCCCCAGCATTTT.

Here the CDR3 reads CASSQGSGYGYTF. CDR3 sequence (DNA): TGTGCCAGCTCACAGGGGAGTGGCTATGGCTACACCTTC. The V gene is TRBV18, the J gene TRBJ1-2, with D maybe TRBD1 (5 bases). CDR1 and CDR2 (germline): KGHSH, LQKENI. The CDR3 is 13 amino acids. Trimming left V 4 bases short and J 4 bases short, with 10 bases between.

The chain combines TRBV19 with TRBJ1-1; tentatively, D is TRBD1 (6 bases). V gave up 1 base and J gave up 7 bases, with 16 bases separating them. The germline V gene encodes CDR1 LNHDA and CDR2 SQIVND (reference sequence). The CDR3 extends over 15 amino acids. CDR3 in DNA: TGTGCCAGTAGTATAGCCCCGGGGGCGCAGGATGAAGCTTTCTTT. This encodes CASSIAPGAQDEAFF.

This chain uses TRBV6-5 with TRBJ1-2; no clear D. The V gene's germline CDR1 is MNHEY and CDR2 SVGAGI. The CDR3 has 13 amino acids. V lost 8 bases and J 5 bases, leaving 15 bases between the germline ends. The CDR3 is CASGLGGIYGYTF. The CDR3 DNA follows: TGTGCCAGCGGCTTGGGCGGGATTTATGGCTACACCTTC.

The chain is built from TRBV6-2 or TRBV6-3 and TRBJ2-2; weak D call: TRBD1 (6 bases). CDR1 MNHEY and CDR2 SVGEGT come from the germline V gene. This CDR3 is built from 16 residues. V lost 5 bases and J lost 1, with 14 bases in between. The CDR3: CASSRVQGGNTGELFF. The CDR3 DNA is TGTGCCAGCAGTCGAGTACAGGGCGGGAACACCGGGGAGCTGTTTTTT.

About this clone itself: This sample also contains other DNA sequences that code for the same CDR3. V gene TRBV7-2 combines with J gene TRBJ1-5; D ambiguous. The CDR3 runs 14 residues. The V gene's germline CDR1 is SGHTA and CDR2 FQGNSA. The ends were cut back, 1 base at V and 2 bases at J, with 6 bases in the middle. As DNA, the CDR3 is TGTGCCAGCAGCTTAGGGGGAGGCAATCAGCCCCAGCATTTT. Translated: CASSLGGGNQPQHF.

This chain joins TRBV12-3 or TRBV12-4 and TRBJ1-3; D perhaps matches TRBD1 (6 bases). The CDR3 has 13 residues. The ends were cut back, 5 bases at V and 4 bases at J, with 9 bases in the middle. CDR3 nucleotides: TGTGCCAGCAGTACAGGGATAGGAAACACCATATATTTT. Translating gives CASSTGIGNTIYF.

The rearrangement uses TRBV2 and TRBJ1-4; the match to TRBD1 covers 8 bases. There are 15 residues in the CDR3. The V segment lost 5 bases and the J segment 2 bases; nucleotides outside the gene matches: 4. Germline loops: CDR1 SNHLY, CDR2 FYNNEI. CDR3 coding DNA: TGTGCCAGCAGTCGACAGGGGCGCACTAATGAAAAACTGTTTTTT. This codes for CASSRQGRTNEKLFF.

The chain is built from TRBV15 and TRBJ2-3; no definite D call. Trimming removed 0 bases from V and 0 bases from J, with 4 bases in between. The CDR3 is 14 residues long. CDR1 and CDR2 (germline): LNHNV, YYDKDF (reference sequence). CDR3 in amino acids: CATSRESSTDTQYF. CDR3 DNA sequence: TGTGCCACCAGCAGAGAATCTAGCACAGATACGCAGTATTTT.

The chain has TRBV27 and TRBJ1-2, with D possibly being TRBD1 (6 bases). This CDR3 is built from 15 residues. The ends were cut back, 2 bases at V and 0 bases at J, with 10 bases in the middle. The germline V gene has CDR1 MNHEY and CDR2 SMNVEV (reference sequence). The CDR3 DNA reads TGTGCCAGCAGTTTACACGGGGGCACTAACTATGGCTACACCTTC. It translates to CASSLHGGTNYGYTF.

The chain recombines TRBV7-9 with TRBJ2-1; 8 bases map to TRBD2. J gave up 5 bases and V 5 bases, and 11 bases lay outside the gene matches. Germline V CDR1 and CDR2: SEHNR, FQNEAQ (reference sequence). This CDR3 has 16 amino acids. The CDR3 DNA follows: TGTGCCAGCAGCCCCCGGGATAGCGGGATTAACAATGAGCAGTTCTTC. Translated, it gives CASSPRDSGINNEQFF.

The CDR3 DNA reads as TGTGCTAGTGGTTTGGTACTTTTCGAGCCGCTCTCCTACAATGAGCAGTTCTTC. It yields the protein CASGLVLFEPLSYNEQFF. The rearrangement joins TRBV12-5 to TRBJ2-1; D ambiguous. Deletions cut 0 bases from V and 0 bases from J, with 15 bases between. The CDR3 is 18 amino acids. The germline gives CDR1 LGHNT, CDR2 FRNRAP.

The V and J genes are TRBV7-2 and TRBJ2-1, with 7 nucleotides matching TRBD2. The CDR3 has 19 amino acids. Germline CDR1 and CDR2: SGHTA and FQGNSA. V lost 2 bases and J lost 0; bases outside the gene matches: 13. The CDR3 protein is CASSLRQSGALSSYNEQFF. Written as DNA, the CDR3 is TGTGCCAGCAGCTTAAGGCAGAGCGGGGCCCTGAGCTCCTACAATGAGCAGTTCTTC.

The chain is built from TRBV5-6 and TRBJ1-2; possibly TRBD1 for D (5 bases). Germline V gene lookup returns CDR1 SGHDT and CDR2 YYEEEE. CDR3 size: 12 residues. Trimming removed 6 bases from V and 7 bases from J, with 13 bases in between. The CDR3 spells CASTPGHSGYTF. CDR3 nucleotide sequence: TGTGCCAGCACCCCCGGACATTCTGGCTACACCTTC. Based on the CDR3 plus reference TRBV5-6 and TRBJ1-2, the full variable domain is DAGVTQSPTHLIKTRGQQVTLRCSPKSGHDTVSWYQQALGQGPQFIFQYYEEEERQRGNFPDRFSGHQFPNYSSELNVNALLLGDSALYLCASTPGHSGYTFGSGTRLTVV.

The chain couples TRBV28 to TRBJ1-2; D remains ambiguous. The V end lost 9 bases, the J end lost 4 bases, and 9 bases lay between the germline ends. This CDR3 spans 11 amino acids. Germline CDR1 is MDHEN and CDR2 is SYDVKM. As DNA, the CDR3 is TGTGCCAGTAACAGCGTCTATGGCTACACCTTC. Translated: CASNSVYGYTF.